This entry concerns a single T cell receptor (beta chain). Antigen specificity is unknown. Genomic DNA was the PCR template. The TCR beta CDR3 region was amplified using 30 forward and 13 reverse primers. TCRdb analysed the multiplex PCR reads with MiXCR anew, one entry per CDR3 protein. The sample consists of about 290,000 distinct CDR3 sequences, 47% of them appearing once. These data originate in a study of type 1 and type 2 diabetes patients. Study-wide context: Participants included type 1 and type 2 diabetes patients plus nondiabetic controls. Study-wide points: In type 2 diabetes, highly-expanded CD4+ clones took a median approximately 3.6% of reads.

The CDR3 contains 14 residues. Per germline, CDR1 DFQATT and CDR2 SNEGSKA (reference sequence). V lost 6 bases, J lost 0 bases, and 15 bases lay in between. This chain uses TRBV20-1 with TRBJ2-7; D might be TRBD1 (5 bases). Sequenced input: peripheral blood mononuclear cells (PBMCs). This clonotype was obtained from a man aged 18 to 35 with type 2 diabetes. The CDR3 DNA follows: TGCAGTGCCAGTGGGTCGACAGTCTCCTACGAGCAGTACTTC. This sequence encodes CSASGSTVSYEQYF.